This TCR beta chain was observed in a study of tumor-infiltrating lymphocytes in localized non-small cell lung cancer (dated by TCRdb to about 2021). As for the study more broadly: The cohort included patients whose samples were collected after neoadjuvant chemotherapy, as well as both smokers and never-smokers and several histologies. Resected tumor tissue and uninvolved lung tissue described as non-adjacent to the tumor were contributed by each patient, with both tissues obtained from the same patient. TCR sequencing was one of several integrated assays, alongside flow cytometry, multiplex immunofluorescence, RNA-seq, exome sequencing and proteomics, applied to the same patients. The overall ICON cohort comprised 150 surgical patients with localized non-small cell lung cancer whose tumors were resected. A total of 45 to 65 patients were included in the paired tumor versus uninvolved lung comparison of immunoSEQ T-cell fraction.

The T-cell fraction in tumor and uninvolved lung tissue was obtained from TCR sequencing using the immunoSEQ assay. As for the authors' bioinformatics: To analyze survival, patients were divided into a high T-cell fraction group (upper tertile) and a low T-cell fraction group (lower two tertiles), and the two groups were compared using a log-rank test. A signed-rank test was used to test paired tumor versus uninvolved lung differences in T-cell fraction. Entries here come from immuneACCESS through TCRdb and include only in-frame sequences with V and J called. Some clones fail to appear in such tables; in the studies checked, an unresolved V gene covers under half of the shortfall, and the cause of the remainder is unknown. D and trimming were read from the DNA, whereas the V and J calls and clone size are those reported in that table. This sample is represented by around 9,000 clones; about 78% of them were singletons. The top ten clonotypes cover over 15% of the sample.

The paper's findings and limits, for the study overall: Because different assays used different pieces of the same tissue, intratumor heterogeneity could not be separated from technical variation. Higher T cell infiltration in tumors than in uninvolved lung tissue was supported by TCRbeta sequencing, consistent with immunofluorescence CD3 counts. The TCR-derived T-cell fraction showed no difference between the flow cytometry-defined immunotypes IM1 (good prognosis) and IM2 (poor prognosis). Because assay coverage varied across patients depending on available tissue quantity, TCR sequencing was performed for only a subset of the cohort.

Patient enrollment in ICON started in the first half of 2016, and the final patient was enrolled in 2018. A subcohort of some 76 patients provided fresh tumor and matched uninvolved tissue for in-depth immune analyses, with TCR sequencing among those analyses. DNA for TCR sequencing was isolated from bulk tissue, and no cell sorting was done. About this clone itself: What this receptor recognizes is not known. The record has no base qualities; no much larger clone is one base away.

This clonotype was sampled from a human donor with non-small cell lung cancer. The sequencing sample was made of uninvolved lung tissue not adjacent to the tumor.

In nucleotide form, the sequence is TGTGCCAGCAGCCCGGAGGGGAGGGAGGATACGCAGTATTTT. Its product reads: CASSPEGREDTQYF. The sequence joins TRBV28 to TRBJ2-3; TRBD2 aligns with 7 central bases. Sequences MDHEN (CDR1) and SYDVKM (CDR2) are obtained from the germline V gene. Germline trimming: 6 bases from V, 6 bases from J; junction bases outside gene matches: 9. The CDR3 starts with the cysteine, ends with the phenylalanine, and has 14 residues. The read is trimmed to its CDR3 DNA, 42 bases read in frame from base 1.